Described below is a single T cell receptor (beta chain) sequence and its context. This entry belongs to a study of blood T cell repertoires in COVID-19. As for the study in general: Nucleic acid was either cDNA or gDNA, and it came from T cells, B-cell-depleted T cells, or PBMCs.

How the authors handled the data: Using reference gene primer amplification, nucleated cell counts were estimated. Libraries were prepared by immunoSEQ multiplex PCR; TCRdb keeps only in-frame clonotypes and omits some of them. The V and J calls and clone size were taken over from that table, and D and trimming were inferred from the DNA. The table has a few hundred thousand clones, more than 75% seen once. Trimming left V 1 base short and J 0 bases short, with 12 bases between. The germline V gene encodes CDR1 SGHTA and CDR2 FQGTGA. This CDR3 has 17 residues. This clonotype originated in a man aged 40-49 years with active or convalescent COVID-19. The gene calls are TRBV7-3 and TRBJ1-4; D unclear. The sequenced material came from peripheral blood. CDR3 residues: CASSLMGGVTTNEKLFF. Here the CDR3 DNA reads TGTGCCAGCAGCTTAATGGGCGGGGTTACAACTAATGAAAAACTGTTTTTT. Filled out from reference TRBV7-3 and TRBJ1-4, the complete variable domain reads GAGVSQTPSNKVTEKGKYVELRCDPISGHTALYWYRQSLGQGPEFLIYFQGTGAADDSGLPNDRFFAVRPEGSVSTLKIQRTERGDSAVYLCASSLMGGVTTNEKLFFGSGTQLSVL.